In its sample, the clone carrying this TCR beta chain was seen once. Method: immunoSEQ multiplex PCR; TCRdb's copy keeps in-frame clones and lacks some. The table records under 850,000 clones, 72% of them present only once. The investigators split CD4+ cells into a CD45RA+ naive subset and a CD45RA-negative memory subset. These data belong to a study of shared clonotypes between healthy human individuals. V was clipped by 5 bases and J by 4 bases, with 12 bases between them. From germline, CDR1 is SSHAT and CDR2 FNYEAQ (reference sequence). This CDR3 is built from 13 residues. The chain couples TRBV7-7 to TRBJ2-7; no clear D gene. The sequenced sample consisted of memory CD4+ T cells sorted from blood. The subset here: CD45RA-negative fraction. This TCR derives from a woman in her 30s in good health. DNA of the CDR3: TGTGCCAGCAGCCTAGGCTTGGGTTACGAGCAGTACTTC. This gives the protein CASSLGLGYEQYF. Looking up the rest from reference TRBV7-7 and TRBJ2-7 gives the full variable domain: GAGVSQSPRYKVTKRGQDVTLRCDPISSHATLYWYQQALGQGPEFLTYFNYEAQPDKSGLPSDRFSAERPEGSISTLTIQRTEQRDSAMYRCASSLGLGYEQYFGPGTRLTVT.